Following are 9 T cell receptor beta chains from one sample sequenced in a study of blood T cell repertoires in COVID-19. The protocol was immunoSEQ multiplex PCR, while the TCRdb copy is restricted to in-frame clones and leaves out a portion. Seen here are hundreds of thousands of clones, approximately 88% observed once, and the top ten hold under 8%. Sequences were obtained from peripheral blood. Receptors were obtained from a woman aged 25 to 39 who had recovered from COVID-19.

The CDR3 DNA is TGTGCCAGCAGCTTAGGTAGGAGCGGGGGACAAGAGACCCAGTACTTC. It yields the protein CASSLGRSGGQETQYF. This chain uses TRBV7-2 with TRBJ2-5; 8 bases agree with TRBD2. CDR1 is SGHTA, CDR2 FQGNSA, per germline. V shed 1 base and J 2 bases; nucleotides not matched to a gene: 6. The CDR3 is made up of 16 amino acids.

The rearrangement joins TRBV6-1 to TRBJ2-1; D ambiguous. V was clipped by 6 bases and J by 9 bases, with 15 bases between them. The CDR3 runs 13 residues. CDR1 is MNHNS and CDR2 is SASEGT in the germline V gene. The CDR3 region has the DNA TGTGCCAGCAGGCTTTCCCTTACGGGTGAGCAGTTCTTC. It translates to CASRLSLTGEQFF.

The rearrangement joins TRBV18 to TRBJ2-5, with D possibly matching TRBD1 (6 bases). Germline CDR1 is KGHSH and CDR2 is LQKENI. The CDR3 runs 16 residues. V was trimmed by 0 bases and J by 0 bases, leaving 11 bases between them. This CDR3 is CASSPPWDTYQETQYF. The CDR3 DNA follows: TGTGCCAGCTCACCACCGTGGGACACTTACCAAGAGACCCAGTACTTC.

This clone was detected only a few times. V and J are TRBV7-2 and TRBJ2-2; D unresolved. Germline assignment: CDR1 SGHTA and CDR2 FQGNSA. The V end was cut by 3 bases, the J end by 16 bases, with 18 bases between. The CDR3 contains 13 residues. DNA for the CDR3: TGTGCCAGCAGCTTCGTTGGGCAGGCCACAACGTTTTTT. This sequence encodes CASSFVGQATTFF.

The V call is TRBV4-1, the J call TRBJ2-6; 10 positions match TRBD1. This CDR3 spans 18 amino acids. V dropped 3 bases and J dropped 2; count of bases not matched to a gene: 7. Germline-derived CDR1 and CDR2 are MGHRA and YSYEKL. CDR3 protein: CASSQDGQGGAGANVLTF. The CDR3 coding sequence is TGCGCCAGCAGCCAGGACGGACAGGGGGGGGCTGGGGCCAACGTCCTGACTTTC.

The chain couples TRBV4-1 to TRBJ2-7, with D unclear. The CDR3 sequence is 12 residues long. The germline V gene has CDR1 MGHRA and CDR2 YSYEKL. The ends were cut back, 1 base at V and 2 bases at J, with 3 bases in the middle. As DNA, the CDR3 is TGCGCCAGCAGCCAAGGGCCCTACGAGCAGTACTTC. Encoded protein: CASSQGPYEQYF.

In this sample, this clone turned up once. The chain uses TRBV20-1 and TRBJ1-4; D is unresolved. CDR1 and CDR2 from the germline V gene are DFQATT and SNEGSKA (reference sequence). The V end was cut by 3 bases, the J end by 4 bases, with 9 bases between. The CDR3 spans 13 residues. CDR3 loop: CSASGRINEKLFF. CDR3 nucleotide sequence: TGCAGTGCTAGTGGGAGAATTAATGAAAAACTGTTTTTT.

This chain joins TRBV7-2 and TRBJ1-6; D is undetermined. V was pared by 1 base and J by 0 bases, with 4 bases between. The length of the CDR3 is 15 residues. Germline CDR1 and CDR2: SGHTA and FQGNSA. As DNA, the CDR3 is TGTGCCAGCAGCTTAGTGCGCTCCTATAATTCACCCCTCCACTTT. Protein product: CASSLVRSYNSPLHF.

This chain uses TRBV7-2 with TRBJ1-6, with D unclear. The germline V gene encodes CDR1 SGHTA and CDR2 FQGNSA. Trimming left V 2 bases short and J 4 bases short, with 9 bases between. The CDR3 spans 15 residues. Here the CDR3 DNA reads TGTGCCAGCAGCTTACATGGCCGATATAATTCACCCCTCCACTTT. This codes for CASSLHGRYNSPLHF.